This TCR beta chain is from a study of T cell changes during pregnancy in multiple sclerosis (dated by TCRdb to the late 2010s). Context from the whole study: The study looked at changes in the T cell repertoire across pregnancy in women with multiple sclerosis.

The germline V gene (reference sequence) sets CDR1 to LNHDA and CDR2 to SQIVND. Trimmed from V: 5 bases; trimmed from J: 6 bases; junction bases lacking a gene match: 12. From its cysteine to its phenylalanine, the CDR3 spans 17 amino acids. Of the read, only the CDR3 DNA is kept; its 51 bases are in frame from base 1. On this clone: No cognate antigen has been identified for it. Base qualities were left out, and no much larger clone turns up one base away.

The library came from the immunoSEQ multiplex PCR assay. TCRdb retrieved this table from immuneACCESS and kept in-frame rearrangements only. Not all clones are present; in checked studies, unresolved V genes account for under half, and no reason is known for the remainder. The sample table holds 57,000 or so clones, of which 88% were seen once. Over 1.5% of the sample lies in the top ten. Sequencing used peripheral blood, obtained in the first trimester of pregnancy. The rearranged chain carries TRBV19 and TRBJ2-2; 10 bases in the middle match TRBD1. The TCR originated in a female donor with multiple sclerosis, enrolled in a pregnancy study. The CDR3 reads as follows: CASSRRSTGGAPGELFF. DNA sequence: TGTGCCAGTAGTCGTCGATCGACAGGGGGCGCCCCCGGGGAGCTGTTTTTT.